The sequence of this T cell receptor beta chain was determined in a study of CD8+ T cells in alopecia areata. CDR3 length: 14 amino acids. CDR1 GTSNPN and CDR2 SVGIG come from the germline V gene (reference sequence). Between the trimmed V and J ends, which lost 2 bases and 7 bases, there was a span of 15 bases. Treatment reported: oral pan-JAK inhibitor, 5-10 mg twice daily. It was cDNA, reverse transcribed from extracted RNA, that served as the sequencing template. TCRdb's table, derived via immunoSEQ multiplex PCR, lists solely in-frame clones and lacks some. The repertoire includes 90,000 or so clones, 44% of them detected once, and about 17% sits in the top ten.

The receptor's source is a human donor with alopecia areata. The chain combines TRBV30 with TRBJ1-5, with D unresolved. The material was CD8+ T cells sorted from blood, obtained at week 24, from a patient treated with tofacitinib. CDR3 coding DNA: TGTGCCTGGAGTTACCCGGGGTTGGGGCAGCCCCAGCATTTT. As protein: CAWSYPGLGQPQHF.